This T cell receptor (beta chain) comes out of a study of OX40 agonist ivuxolimab in advanced cancers. Method: immunoSEQ multiplex PCR; TCRdb's copy keeps in-frame clones and lacks some. Among 75,000 to 100,000 clones listed, roughly 90% were seen once. The CDR3 length is 18 residues. Germline values: CDR1 SGHTA, CDR2 FQGNSA. The ends lost 5 bases at V and 2 bases at J; junction bases unmatched: 8. The sequence was obtained from an adult with an advanced solid tumor such as melanoma, head and neck, liver or kidney cancer. The source was CD4+ or CD8+ T cells sorted from blood, collected in a trial of the OX40 agonist ivuxolimab. The chain links TRBV7-2 to TRBJ2-5; 16 bases match TRBD2. The CDR3 sequence: CASSPGTSGRARQETQYF. The CDR3 coding sequence is TGTGCCAGCAGCCCCGGGACTAGCGGGAGGGCTAGGCAAGAGACCCAGTACTTC. Based on the CDR3 plus reference TRBV7-2 and TRBJ2-5, the full variable domain is GAGVSQSPSNKVTEKGKDVELRCDPISGHTALYWYRQSLGQGLEFLIYFQGNSAPDKSGLPSDRFSAERTGGSVSTLTIQRTQQEDSAVYLCASSPGTSGRARQETQYFGPGTRLLVL.